The 19 T cell receptor beta chains given below trace back to one sample, sequenced in a study of T cell clones after liver transplantation. Method: immunoSEQ multiplex PCR; TCRdb's copy keeps in-frame clones and lacks some. The sample holds 70,000 to 85,000 clones; approximately 80% are singletons and the top ten take about 0.64%. The material was CD4+ T cells from blood, obtained before liver transplant. The receptors here all came from a human donor who received a liver transplant.

The V gene is TRBV5-1, the J gene TRBJ1-1; 7 bases agree with TRBD1. Trimming cost V 3 bases and J 3 bases; bases outside gene matches: 5. The germline gives CDR1 SGHRS, CDR2 YFSETQ. The CDR3 has 14 residues. This CDR3 reads CASSWRGLDTEAFF. CDR3 sequence (DNA): TGCGCCAGCAGCTGGAGGGGGCTCGACACTGAAGCTTTCTTT.

This chain links TRBV5-1 with TRBJ1-1; D is ambiguous. Trimming took 2 bases from V and 2 from J, leaving 10 bases between them. CDR1 and CDR2 from the germline V gene are SGHRS and YFSETQ. This CDR3 has 14 residues. As DNA, the CDR3 is TGCGCCAGCAGCTTCAGGTCGGGTAACACTGAAGCTTTCTTT. Translation gives CASSFRSGNTEAFF.

The chain recombines TRBV5-7 with TRBJ2-7, with no clear D. TRBV5-7 is an ORF for which the function is uncertain. The CDR3 has 16 residues. Trimming removed 6 bases at V and 2 bases at J, with 21 bases between. The CDR3 protein is CASTPGDRKAAYEQYF. The CDR3 DNA reads as TGTGCCAGCACCCCTGGAGATAGAAAGGCTGCCTACGAGCAGTACTTC.

CDR3 DNA sequence: TGCGCCAGCAGCTCAGGACTAGCGGGAGGGAAGGACACAGATACGCAGTATTTT. Its protein product is CASSSGLAGGKDTDTQYF. The chain couples TRBV5-1 to TRBJ2-3, with 15 nucleotides matching TRBD2. CDR1 and CDR2 (germline): SGHRS, YFSETQ. The trim removed 3 bases at V and 2 bases at J, leaving 7 bases unmatched. There are 18 residues in the CDR3.

This chain joins TRBV6-1 and TRBJ1-3; no clear D. The V end lost 10 bases, the J end lost 2 bases, and 12 bases lay between the germline ends. CDR1 and CDR2 from the germline V gene are MNHNS and SASEGT. The CDR3 spans 13 residues. CDR3 nucleotides: TGTGCCACCCTTTTATCAGCTGGAAACACCATATATTTT. Its protein is CATLLSAGNTIYF.

V gene TRBV19 combines with J gene TRBJ2-1; D uncertain. Trimming stripped 7 bases from V and 4 bases from J, with 17 bases between. CDR3 length equals 15 residues. Germline V gives CDR1 LNHDA, CDR2 SQIVND (reference sequence). The CDR3 DNA reads TGTGCCAGTAAAAGGGATCTAGATGGTTACAATGAGCAGTTCTTC. Translated: CASKRDLDGYNEQFF.

The gene calls are TRBV7-9 and TRBJ1-1; D remains ambiguous. Trimming removed 7 bases from V and 1 base from J, with 10 bases in between. Germline CDR1 is SEHNR and CDR2 is FQNEAQ (reference sequence). The CDR3 consists of 13 residues. CDR3 DNA: TGTGCCAGCAAAGGTTGGGAGAACACTGAAGCTTTCTTT. Amino acid sequence: CASKGWENTEAFF.

About this clone: Within the sample, other DNA sequences also encode this same CDR3. This chain links TRBV5-1 with TRBJ1-5; no definite D call. Germline V CDR1 and CDR2: SGHRS, YFSETQ. The V end was cut by 0 bases, the J end by 0 bases, with 7 bases between. The CDR3 is made up of 15 amino acids. CDR3: CASSLAAGSNQPQHF. For the CDR3, the DNA is TGCGCCAGCAGCTTGGCGGCAGGTAGCAATCAGCCCCAGCATTTT. The full variable domain, rest sourced from reference TRBV5-1 and TRBJ1-5, is KAGVTQTPRYLIKTRGQQVTLSCSPISGHRSVSWYQQTPGQGLQFLFEYFSETQRNKGNFPGRFSGRQFSNSRSEMNVSTLELGDSALYLCASSLAAGSNQPQHFGDGTRLSIL.

This clone was observed once. The CDR3 DNA is TGTGCCTGGAGTGTAAGCTACGAGCAGTACTTC. Amino acids: CAWSVSYEQYF. This chain links TRBV30 with TRBJ2-7, with D unresolved. There are 11 residues in the CDR3. In germline, CDR1 is GTSNPN, CDR2 SVGIG (reference sequence). Trimming took 0 bases from V and 3 from J, leaving 3 bases between them.

The rearrangement links TRBV7-2 to TRBJ2-7; TRBD2 matches at 8 bases. The CDR3 runs 16 residues. With 4 bases clipped from V and 6 bases from J, the junction kept 14 bases outside the gene matches. From germline, CDR1 is SGHTA and CDR2 FQGNSA. The CDR3 reads CASSSGGAGASVEQYF. In nucleotides, the CDR3 is TGTGCCAGCAGCTCGGGGGGGGCAGGGGCCTCTGTCGAGCAGTACTTC.

The chain combines TRBV11-2 with TRBJ2-7; 9 bases align to TRBD1. The germline gives CDR1 SGHAT, CDR2 FQNNGV. Unmatched junction bases numbered 4, after V lost 3 bases and J lost 4 bases. There are 14 residues in the CDR3. The CDR3 sequence is CASSFSGTGYEQYF. In DNA, the CDR3 is TGTGCCAGCAGCTTTTCCGGGACAGGGTACGAGCAGTACTTC.

The chain's CDR3 is CASSWGGQMLNTEAFF. The CDR3 bases are TGTGCCAGCAGTTGGGGGGGGCAGATGCTTAACACTGAAGCTTTCTTT. The chain has TRBV28 and TRBJ1-1, with D possibly matching TRBD1 (6 bases). Germline loops: CDR1 MDHEN, CDR2 SYDVKM. CDR3 length equals 16 residues. V was clipped by 4 bases and J by 2 bases, with 17 bases between them.

V usage is TRBV9 and J usage is TRBJ1-3; no firm D call. The length of the CDR3 is 14 residues. Germline-derived CDR1 and CDR2 are SGDLS and YYNGEE. Trimming pared 3 bases from V and 0 bases from J, leaving 7 bases between. The chain's CDR3 is CASSAATSGNTIYF. The CDR3 bases are TGTGCCAGCAGCGCAGCAACCTCTGGAAACACCATATATTTT.

This chain connects TRBV30 to TRBJ2-5, with D perhaps matching TRBD2 (5 bases). Trimming removed 0 bases at V and 2 bases at J, with 10 bases between. The length of the CDR3 is 14 residues. Germline V gives CDR1 GTSNPN, CDR2 SVGIG (reference sequence). CDR3 protein: CAWSVGGGQETQYF. In DNA form, the CDR3 reads TGTGCCTGGAGTGTGGGTGGAGGACAAGAGACCCAGTACTTC.

The V call is TRBV5-1, the J call TRBJ1-3; 7 positions match TRBD1. CDR3 length: 17 residues. J gave up 0 bases and V 0 bases, and 6 bases lay outside the gene matches. The V gene's germline CDR1 is SGHRS and CDR2 YFSETQ. CDR3 bases: TGCGCCAGCAGCTTGGCACCCCGACAGGGCTCTGGAAACACCATATATTTT. The encoded protein is CASSLAPRQGSGNTIYF.

This chain connects TRBV15 to TRBJ1-1; D is unclear. This CDR3 comprises 12 residues. V lost 3 bases, J lost 5 bases, and 7 bases lay in between. Germline-derived CDR1 and CDR2 are LNHNV and YYDKDF (reference sequence). CDR3 residues: CATSSRGTEAFF. CDR3 nucleotide sequence: TGTGCCACCAGCAGCCGGGGAACTGAAGCTTTCTTT.

The gene calls are TRBV7-2 and TRBJ2-1, with TRBD2 identical over 13 bases. Unmatched junction bases numbered 0, after V lost 1 base and J lost 6 bases. This CDR3 is 15 amino acids long. CDR1 is SGHTA, CDR2 FQGNSA, per germline. CDR3 amino acids: CASSLGTSGSNEQFF. In DNA, the CDR3 is TGTGCCAGCAGCTTAGGGACTAGCGGGAGCAATGAGCAGTTCTTC.

This chain connects TRBV4-1 to TRBJ2-3, with 10 bases matching TRBD2. After removal of 1 base from V and 7 bases from J, the junction contained 5 bases not matched to a gene. Germline loops: CDR1 MGHRA, CDR2 YSYEKL. The CDR3 sequence is 15 residues long. The CDR3 nucleotides read TGCGCCAGCAGCCAAGCTAGCGGGAGTCTATATACGCAGTATTTT. Protein sequence: CASSQASGSLYTQYF.

This chain joins TRBV6-5 and TRBJ1-1; D not certain. The CDR3 loop spans 15 amino acids. Per the germline V gene, CDR1 is MNHEY and CDR2 is SVGAGI. Trimming cost V 0 bases and J 0 bases, with 8 bases left between them. The CDR3 DNA sequence: TGTGCCAGCAGTTACTCGGGGAGTCTGAACACTGAAGCTTTCTTT. Its protein is CASSYSGSLNTEAFF.